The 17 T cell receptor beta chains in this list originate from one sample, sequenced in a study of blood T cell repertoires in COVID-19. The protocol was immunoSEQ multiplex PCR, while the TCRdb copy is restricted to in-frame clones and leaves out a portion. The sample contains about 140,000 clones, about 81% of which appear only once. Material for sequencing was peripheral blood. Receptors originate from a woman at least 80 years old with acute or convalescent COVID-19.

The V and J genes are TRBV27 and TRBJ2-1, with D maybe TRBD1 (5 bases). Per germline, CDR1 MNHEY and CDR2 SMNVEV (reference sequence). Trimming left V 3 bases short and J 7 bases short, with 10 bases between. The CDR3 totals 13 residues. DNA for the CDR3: TGTGCCAGCAGTTTGGGGCCCTTAAATGAGCAGTTCTTC. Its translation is CASSLGPLNEQFF.

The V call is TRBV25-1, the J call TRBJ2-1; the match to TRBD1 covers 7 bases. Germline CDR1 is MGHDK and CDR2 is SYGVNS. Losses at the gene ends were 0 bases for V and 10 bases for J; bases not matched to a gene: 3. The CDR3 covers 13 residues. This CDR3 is CASSEYARGEQFF. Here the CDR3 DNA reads TGTGCCAGCAGTGAATACGCCAGGGGGGAGCAGTTCTTC.

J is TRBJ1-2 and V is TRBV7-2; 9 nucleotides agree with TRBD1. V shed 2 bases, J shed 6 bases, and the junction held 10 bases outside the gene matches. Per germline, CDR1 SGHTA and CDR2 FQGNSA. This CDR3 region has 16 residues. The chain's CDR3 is CASSLMGQGGVDGYTF. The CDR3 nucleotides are TGTGCCAGCAGCTTAATGGGACAGGGAGGGGTGGATGGCTACACCTTC. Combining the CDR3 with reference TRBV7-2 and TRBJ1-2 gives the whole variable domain GAGVSQSPSNKVTEKGKDVELRCDPISGHTALYWYRQSLGQGLEFLIYFQGNSAPDKSGLPSDRFSAERTGGSVSTLTIQRTQQEDSAVYLCASSLMGQGGVDGYTFGSGTRLTVV.

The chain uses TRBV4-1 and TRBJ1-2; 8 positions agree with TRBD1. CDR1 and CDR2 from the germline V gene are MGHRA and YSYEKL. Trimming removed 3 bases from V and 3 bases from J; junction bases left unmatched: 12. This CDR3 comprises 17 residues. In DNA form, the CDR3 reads TGCGCCAGCAGCCAGCCGATTAGGGACAGGACAGACTATGGCTACACCTTC. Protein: CASSQPIRDRTDYGYTF.

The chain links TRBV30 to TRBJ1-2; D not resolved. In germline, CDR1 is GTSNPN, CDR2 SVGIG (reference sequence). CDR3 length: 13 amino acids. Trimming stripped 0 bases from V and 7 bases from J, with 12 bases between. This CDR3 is CAWSVSVAGGYTF. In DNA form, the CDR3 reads TGTGCCTGGAGTGTCTCGGTGGCAGGTGGCTACACCTTC.

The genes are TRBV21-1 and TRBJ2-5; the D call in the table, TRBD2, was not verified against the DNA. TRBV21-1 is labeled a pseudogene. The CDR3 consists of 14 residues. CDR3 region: CATPCQREWKTQYF. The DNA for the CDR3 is TGTGCCACACCCTGCCAGCGGGAGTGGAAGACCCAGTACTTC.

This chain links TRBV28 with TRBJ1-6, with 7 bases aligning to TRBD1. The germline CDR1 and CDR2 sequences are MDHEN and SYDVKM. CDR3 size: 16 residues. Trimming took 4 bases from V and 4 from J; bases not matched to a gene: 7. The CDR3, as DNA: TGTGCCAGCAGTTCGGGACAGACGATTTATAATTCACCCCTCCACTTT. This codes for CASSSGQTIYNSPLHF.

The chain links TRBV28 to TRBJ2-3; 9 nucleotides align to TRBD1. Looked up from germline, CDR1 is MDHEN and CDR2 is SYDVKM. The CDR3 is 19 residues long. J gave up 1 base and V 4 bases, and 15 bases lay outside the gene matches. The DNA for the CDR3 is TGTGCCAGCAGTTACGTGTCCGGGACAGGGTGGGACGGCACAGATACGCAGTATTTT. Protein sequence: CASSYVSGTGWDGTDTQYF.

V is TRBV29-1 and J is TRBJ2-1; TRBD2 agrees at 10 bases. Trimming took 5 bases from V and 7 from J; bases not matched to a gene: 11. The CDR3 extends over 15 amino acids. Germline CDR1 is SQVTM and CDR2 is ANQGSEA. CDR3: CSVQASGRLRNEQFF. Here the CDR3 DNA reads TGCAGCGTTCAGGCTAGCGGGAGATTGAGGAATGAGCAGTTCTTC.

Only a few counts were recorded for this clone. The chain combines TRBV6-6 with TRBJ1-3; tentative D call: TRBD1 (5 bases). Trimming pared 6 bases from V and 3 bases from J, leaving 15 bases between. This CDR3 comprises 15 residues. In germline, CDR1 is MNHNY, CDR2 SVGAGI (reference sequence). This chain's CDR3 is CASSSPGRDGNTIYF. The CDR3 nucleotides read TGTGCCAGCAGCTCCCCCGGCAGGGATGGAAACACCATATATTTT.

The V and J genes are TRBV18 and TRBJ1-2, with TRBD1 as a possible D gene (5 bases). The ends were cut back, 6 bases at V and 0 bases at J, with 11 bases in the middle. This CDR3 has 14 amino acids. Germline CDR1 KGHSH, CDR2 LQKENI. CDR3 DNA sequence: TGTGCCAGCTCGCGGGACCAATCTAACTATGGCTACACCTTC. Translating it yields CASSRDQSNYGYTF.

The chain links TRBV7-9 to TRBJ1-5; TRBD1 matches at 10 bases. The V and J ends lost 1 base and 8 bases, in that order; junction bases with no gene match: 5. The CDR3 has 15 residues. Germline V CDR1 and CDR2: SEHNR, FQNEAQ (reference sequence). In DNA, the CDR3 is TGTGCCAGCAGCTTAGGGGGGACAGGGGAAAAGCCCCAGCATTTT. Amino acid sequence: CASSLGGTGEKPQHF.

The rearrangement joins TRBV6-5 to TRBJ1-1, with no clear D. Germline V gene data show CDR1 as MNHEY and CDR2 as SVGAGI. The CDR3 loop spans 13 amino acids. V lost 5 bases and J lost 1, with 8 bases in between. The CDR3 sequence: CASSPPGNTEAFF. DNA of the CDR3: TGTGCCAGCAGTCCGCCAGGGAACACTGAAGCTTTCTTT.

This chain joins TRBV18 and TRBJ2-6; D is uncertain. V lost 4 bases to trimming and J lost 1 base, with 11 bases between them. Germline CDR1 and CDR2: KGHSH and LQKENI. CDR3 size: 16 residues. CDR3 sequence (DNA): TGTGCCAGCTCACTTTCTCCTGTGTCTGGGGCCAACGTCCTGACTTTC. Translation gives CASSLSPVSGANVLTF.

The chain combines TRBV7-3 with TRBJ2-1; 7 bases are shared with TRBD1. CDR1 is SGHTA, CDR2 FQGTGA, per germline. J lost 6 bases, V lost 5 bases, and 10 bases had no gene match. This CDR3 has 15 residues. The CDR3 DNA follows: TGTGCCAGCAGCGTACAGGGGCCTCTGGGCAATGAGCAGTTCTTC. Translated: CASSVQGPLGNEQFF.

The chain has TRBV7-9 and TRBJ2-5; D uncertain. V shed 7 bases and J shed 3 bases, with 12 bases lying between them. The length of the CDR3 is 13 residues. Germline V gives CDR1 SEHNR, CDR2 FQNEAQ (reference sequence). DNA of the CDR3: TGTGCCAGCATTCTGGCTGCTGAAGAGACCCAGTACTTC. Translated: CASILAAEETQYF.

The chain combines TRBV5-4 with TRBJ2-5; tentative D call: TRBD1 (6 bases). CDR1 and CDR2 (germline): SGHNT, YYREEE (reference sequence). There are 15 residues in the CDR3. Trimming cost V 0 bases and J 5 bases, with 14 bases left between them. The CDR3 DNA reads TGTGCCAGCAGCTTGGGGGGGCGTCGTGAGGAGACCCAGTACTTC. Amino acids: CASSLGGRREETQYF.